Given below is one T cell receptor beta chain in context. The data were taken from a study of blood T cell repertoires in COVID-19. As for the study in general: Specimens from acute and convalescent COVID-19 originated in the United States, Italy and Spain.

Authors' data handling: Estimates of nucleated cell counts were drawn from the amplification of reference gene primers. Generated by immunoSEQ multiplex PCR, the TCRdb table keeps only in-frame clones and is missing some. V, J and clone size derive from that table, while D and trimming were established from the DNA sequence. The data hold some 250,000 clones, with about 88% observed a single time. J was trimmed by 4 bases and V by 1 base; bases with no gene match: 2. This CDR3 has 14 amino acids. Germline V CDR1 and CDR2: KGHSH, LQKENI. The rearrangement links TRBV18 to TRBJ2-5; 8 nucleotides match TRBD2. The sequence was collected from a woman in her thirties or forties who had recovered from COVID-19. Sequences were obtained from peripheral blood. CDR3 nucleotides: TGTGCCAGCTCACCACGTGGACTAGCAGAGACCCAGTACTTC. Its protein is CASSPRGLAETQYF.